This record concerns one T cell receptor beta chain sequence. It has no known antigen specificity. A much larger clone differs from this one at a single base, so this may be a read error. This specimen belongs to a study of tumor and adjacent non-tumor tissue in lung cancer (dated by TCRdb to between 2018 and 2020). About the study as a whole: Of the cohort, eleven to twelve patients had adenocarcinoma, 2 had squamous cell carcinoma and 1 had small cell lung cancer. Among the 15 or so patients, ages ranged from about 31 to 76 years, about 10 were men and 5 were women, and disease was TNM stage I to III. Sequencing produced fewer than 150,000,000 productive TCRbeta reads in total, an average of about 4.5 million reads per sample. The study compared bulk TCRbeta repertoires from lung tumor tissue and matched distant non-tumor lung tissue of approximately 15 lung cancer patients. TCRbeta CDR3 sequencing was performed on 30 to 35 paired specimens, with one tumor sample and one normal lung sample collected per patient. What the work shows at the level of the full study, not this receptor alone: The top 100 clones accounted for a significantly larger cumulative portion of the repertoire in normal lung than in tumor tissue. Only roughly 16 patients were in the cohort, and the authors stated that larger samples and more detailed clinical data are needed. Because peripheral blood was not sequenced, the blood TCRbeta repertoires of the lung cancer patients in the study went unexamined. The methods do not name the sequencing platform or mention unique molecular identifiers. Significantly higher TCR diversity was found in younger patients, and higher tumor TCR diversity was associated with shorter overall and disease-free survival. Tumor tissue showed significantly greater TCR diversity (inverse Simpson) than normal lung tissue (roughly 390 vs 170, P = 0.0075, Mann-Whitney U test).

The library was produced with multiplex PCR. Sequenced on an Illumina HiSeq 2500. TCRbeta libraries were built by three rounds of nested PCR using primers (Table S4), following protocols modified from ARM-PCR. PCR products of 200-500 bp were gel-excised and purified with the QIAquick gel extraction kit before sequencing. The authors' analysis ran thus. Trimmomatic was used to clean the reads, FLASH was used to merge the reads into complete CDR3 sequences, and MiTCR was used to assign the reads to V(D)J germline segments. Clonal diversity was calculated as the inverse Simpson's index using VDJtools. Productive reads were defined as in-frame sequences without a premature stop codon. TCRdb reworked the public reads: Q25 trimming with fastp, MiXCR clone assembly, productive beta chains retained. Rows are unified per CDR3 protein, each entry keeping the most common DNA and genes. Here the V and J calls rest on TCRdb's processing, not on the authors' analysis. Here the sample has about 110,000 distinct CDR3 sequences; about 87% occur a single time. Approximately 22% of the sample goes to the ten largest clones.

RNA was extracted from bulk unsorted tissue and checked for quality with a NanoDrop ND-1000 and an Agilent 2100. Donors were newly diagnosed lung cancer patients admitted for thoracic surgery in China between August and November 2014, without prior chemotherapy. The study excluded patients who had received radiotherapy or chemotherapy before or who had another cancer at the same time. Surgical tissue pieces of 1-2 cm3 were preserved in RNAlater solution and were kept at -80 degrees C until use. The CDR3 runs 12 amino acids, cysteine and phenylalanine included. The retained sequence is limited to the CDR3, 36 bases, with the frame set at the first base. CDR1 and CDR2 (MGHDK, SYGVNS) derive from the germline V gene.

The rearrangement joined TRBV25-1 to TRBJ2-5; the D segment cannot be called with confidence. Sequencing used lung tumor tissue. This sequence was found in a man between 65 and 80 years old with non-small cell lung cancer. Read as DNA, the sequence is TGTGCCAGCACGGGTAGCCGAGAGACCCTGTACTTC. Translated, this is CASTGSRETLYF.